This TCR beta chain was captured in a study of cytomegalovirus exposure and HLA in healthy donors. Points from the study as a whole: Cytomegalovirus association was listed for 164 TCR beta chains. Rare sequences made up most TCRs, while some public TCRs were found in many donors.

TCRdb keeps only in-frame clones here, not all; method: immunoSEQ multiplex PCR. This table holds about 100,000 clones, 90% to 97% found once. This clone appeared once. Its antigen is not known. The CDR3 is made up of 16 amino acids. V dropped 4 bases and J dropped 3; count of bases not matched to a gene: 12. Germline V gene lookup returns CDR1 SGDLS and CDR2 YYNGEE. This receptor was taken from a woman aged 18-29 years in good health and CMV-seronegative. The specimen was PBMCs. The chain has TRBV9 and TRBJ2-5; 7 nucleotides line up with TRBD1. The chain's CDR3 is CASSLHGHRGEETQYF. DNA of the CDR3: TGTGCCAGCAGCCTTCACGGTCACAGGGGCGAAGAGACCCAGTACTTC. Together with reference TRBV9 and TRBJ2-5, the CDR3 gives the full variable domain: DSGVTQTPKHLITATGQRVTLRCSPRSGDLSVYWYQQSLDQGLQFLIQYYNGEERAKGNILERFSAQQFPDLHSELNLSSLELGDSALYFCASSLHGHRGEETQYFGPGTRLLVL.